This T cell receptor (beta chain) was identified during a study of T cells expressing NK-cell markers. Study-level background: Sorted T-cell subsets CD3+CD56+NKG2C+, CD3+CD56+NKG2C- and CD3+CD56-NKG2C+ were TCR beta-sequenced. Eight donors were sequenced, seven testing HCMV-seropositive and one testing seronegative. General study findings and limits: In five to seven donors, dominant CD3+CD56+NKG2C+ clonotypes ranked among the top 10 CD8+ clonotypes. The study found these clonotypes also leading the CD3+CD56-NKG2C+ fraction in a few donors.

Remarks on this clonotype: Its antigen is unknown.

TCRdb re-called the 5' RACE reads; one entry per CDR3 protein, DNA not given. The table for this sample gives 400,000 to 500,000 distinct CDR3 sequences. The CDR3 runs 17 residues. Germline loops: CDR1 SGHDN, CDR2 FVKESK. Sequencing was carried out using blood T cells: a sorted CD56 or NKG2C T cell subset, CD4+ or CD8+ T cells, or bulk PBMC T cells (not recorded which). V gene TRBV14 combines with J gene TRBJ2-1; the D gene TCRdb calls, TRBD1, cannot be checked with no DNA. The receptor was isolated from a woman between 18 and 70 years old in good health. The CDR3 spells CASSQDPGHPSYNEQFF.